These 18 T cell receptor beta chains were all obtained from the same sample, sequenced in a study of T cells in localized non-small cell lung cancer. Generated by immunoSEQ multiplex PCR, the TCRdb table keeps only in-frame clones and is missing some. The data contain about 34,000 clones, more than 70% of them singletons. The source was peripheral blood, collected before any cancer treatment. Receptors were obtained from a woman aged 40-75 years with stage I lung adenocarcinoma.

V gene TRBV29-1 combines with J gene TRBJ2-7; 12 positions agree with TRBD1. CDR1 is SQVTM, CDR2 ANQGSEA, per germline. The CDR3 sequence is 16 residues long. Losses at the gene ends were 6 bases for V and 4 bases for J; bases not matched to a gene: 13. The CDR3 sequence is CSVPQNRDRGQYEQYF. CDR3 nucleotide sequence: TGCAGCGTCCCCCAAAACCGGGACAGGGGGCAGTACGAGCAGTACTTC.

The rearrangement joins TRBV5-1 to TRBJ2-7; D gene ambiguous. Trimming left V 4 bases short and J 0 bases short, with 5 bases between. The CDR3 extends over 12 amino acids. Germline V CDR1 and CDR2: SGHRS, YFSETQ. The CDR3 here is CASSASSYEQYF. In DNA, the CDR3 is TGCGCCAGCAGCGCAAGCTCCTACGAGCAGTACTTC.

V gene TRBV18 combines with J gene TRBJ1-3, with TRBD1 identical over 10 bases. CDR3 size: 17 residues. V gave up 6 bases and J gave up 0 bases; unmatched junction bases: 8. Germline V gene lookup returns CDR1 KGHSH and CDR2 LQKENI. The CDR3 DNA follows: TGTGCCAGCTCCCCCGGGACAGGGGCGAGCTCTGGAAACACCATATATTTT. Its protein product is CASSPGTGASSGNTIYF.

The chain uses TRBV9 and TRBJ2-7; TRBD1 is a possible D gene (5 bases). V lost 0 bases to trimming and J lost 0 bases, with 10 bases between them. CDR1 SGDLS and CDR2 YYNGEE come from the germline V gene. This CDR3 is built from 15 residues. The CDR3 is CASSVEGASSYEQYF. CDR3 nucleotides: TGTGCCAGCAGCGTAGAAGGGGCGAGCTCCTACGAGCAGTACTTC.

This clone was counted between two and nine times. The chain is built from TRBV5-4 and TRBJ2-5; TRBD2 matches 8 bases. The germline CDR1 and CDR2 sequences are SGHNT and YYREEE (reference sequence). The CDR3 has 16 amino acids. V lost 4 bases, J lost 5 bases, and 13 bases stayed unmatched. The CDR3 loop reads CASSRPKAGGTETQYF. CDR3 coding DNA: TGTGCCAGCAGCCGGCCGAAGGCGGGGGGCACGGAGACCCAGTACTTC.

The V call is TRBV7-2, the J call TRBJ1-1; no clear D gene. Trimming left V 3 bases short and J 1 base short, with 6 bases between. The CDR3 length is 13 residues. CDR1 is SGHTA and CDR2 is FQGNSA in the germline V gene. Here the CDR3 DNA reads TGTGCCAGCAGCTTTACCGAGAACACTGAAGCTTTCTTT. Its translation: CASSFTENTEAFF.

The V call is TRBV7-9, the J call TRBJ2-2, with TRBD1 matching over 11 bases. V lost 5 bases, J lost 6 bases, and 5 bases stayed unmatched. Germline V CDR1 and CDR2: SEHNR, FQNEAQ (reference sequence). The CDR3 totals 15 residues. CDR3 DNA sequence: TGTGCCAGCAGCCCGGACAGGGGGCAGGCCGGGGAGCTGTTTTTT. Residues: CASSPDRGQAGELFF.

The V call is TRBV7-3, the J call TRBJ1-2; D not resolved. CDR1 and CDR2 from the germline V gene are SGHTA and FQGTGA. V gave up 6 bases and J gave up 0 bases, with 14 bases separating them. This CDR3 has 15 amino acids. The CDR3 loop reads CASSSPGEPNYGYTF. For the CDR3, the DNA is TGTGCCAGCAGTTCACCCGGGGAACCTAACTATGGCTACACCTTC.

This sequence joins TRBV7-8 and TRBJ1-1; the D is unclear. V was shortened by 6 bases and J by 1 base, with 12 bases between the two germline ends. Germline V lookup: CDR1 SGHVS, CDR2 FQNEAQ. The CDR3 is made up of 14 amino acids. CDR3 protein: CASRPTPGNTEAFF. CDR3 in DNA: TGTGCCAGCAGGCCGACCCCGGGGAACACTGAAGCTTTCTTT.

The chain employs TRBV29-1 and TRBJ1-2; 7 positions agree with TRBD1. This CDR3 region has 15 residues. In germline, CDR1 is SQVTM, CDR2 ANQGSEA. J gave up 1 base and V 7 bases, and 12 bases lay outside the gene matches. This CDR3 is CSAGISGGVNYGYTF. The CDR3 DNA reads TGCAGCGCAGGGATTTCAGGGGGAGTTAACTATGGCTACACCTTC.

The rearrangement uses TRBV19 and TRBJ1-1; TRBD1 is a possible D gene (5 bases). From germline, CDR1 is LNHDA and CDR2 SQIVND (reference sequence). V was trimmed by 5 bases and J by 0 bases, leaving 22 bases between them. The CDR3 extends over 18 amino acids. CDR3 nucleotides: TGTGCCAGTAGTCTCTCTGCTCCCCCGCGACAGATGAACACTGAAGCTTTCTTT. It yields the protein CASSLSAPPRQMNTEAFF.

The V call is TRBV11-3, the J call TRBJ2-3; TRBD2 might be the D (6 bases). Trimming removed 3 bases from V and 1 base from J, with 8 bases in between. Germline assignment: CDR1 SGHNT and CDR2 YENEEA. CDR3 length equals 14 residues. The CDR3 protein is CASSFASGTDTQYF. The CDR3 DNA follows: TGTGCCAGCAGCTTTGCTAGCGGCACAGATACGCAGTATTTT.

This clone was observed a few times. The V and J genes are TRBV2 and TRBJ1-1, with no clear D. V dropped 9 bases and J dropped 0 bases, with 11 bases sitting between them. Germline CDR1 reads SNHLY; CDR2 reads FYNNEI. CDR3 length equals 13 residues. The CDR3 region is CASTQTVNTEAFF. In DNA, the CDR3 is TGTGCCAGTACCCAGACGGTGAACACTGAAGCTTTCTTT.

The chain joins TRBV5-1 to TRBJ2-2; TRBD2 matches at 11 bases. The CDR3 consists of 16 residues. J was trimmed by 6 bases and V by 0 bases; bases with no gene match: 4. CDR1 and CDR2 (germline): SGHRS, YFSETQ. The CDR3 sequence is CASSLGTSGSPGELFF. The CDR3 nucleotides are TGCGCCAGCAGCTTGGGAACTAGCGGGAGCCCCGGGGAGCTGTTTTTT. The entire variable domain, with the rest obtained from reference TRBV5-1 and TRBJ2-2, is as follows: KAGVTQTPRYLIKTRGQQVTLSCSPISGHRSVSWYQQTPGQGLQFLFEYFSETQRNKGNFPGRFSGRQFSNSRSEMNVSTLELGDSALYLCASSLGTSGSPGELFFGEGSRLTVL.

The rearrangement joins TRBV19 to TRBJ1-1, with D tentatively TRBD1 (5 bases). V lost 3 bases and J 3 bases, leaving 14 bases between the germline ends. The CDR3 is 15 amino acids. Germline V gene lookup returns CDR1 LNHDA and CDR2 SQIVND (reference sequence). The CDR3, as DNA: TGTGCCAGTAGTATCCCAGGGTATTTGGACACTGAAGCTTTCTTT. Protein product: CASSIPGYLDTEAFF.

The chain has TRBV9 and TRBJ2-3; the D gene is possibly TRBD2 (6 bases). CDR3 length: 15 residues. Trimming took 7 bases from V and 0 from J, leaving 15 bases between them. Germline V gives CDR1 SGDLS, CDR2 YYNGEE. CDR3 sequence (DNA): TGTGCCAGCGCCGGGAGAGATTTAAGCACAGATACGCAGTATTTT. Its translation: CASAGRDLSTDTQYF. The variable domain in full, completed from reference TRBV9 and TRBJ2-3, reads DSGVTQTPKHLITATGQRVTLRCSPRSGDLSVYWYQQSLDQGLQFLIQYYNGEERAKGNILERFSAQQFPDLHSELNLSSLELGDSALYFCASAGRDLSTDTQYFGPGTRLTVL.

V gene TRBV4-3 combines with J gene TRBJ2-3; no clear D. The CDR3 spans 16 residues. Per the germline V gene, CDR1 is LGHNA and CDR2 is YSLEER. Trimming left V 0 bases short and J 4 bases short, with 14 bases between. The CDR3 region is CASSQDIAAAADTQYF. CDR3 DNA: TGCGCCAGCAGCCAAGATATAGCCGCCGCCGCAGATACGCAGTATTTT.

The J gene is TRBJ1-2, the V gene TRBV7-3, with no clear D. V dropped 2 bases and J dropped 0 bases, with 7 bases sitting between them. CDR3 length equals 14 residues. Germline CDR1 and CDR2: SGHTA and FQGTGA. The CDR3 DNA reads TGTGCCAGCAGCTTAGGCCCTTCTAACTATGGCTACACCTTC. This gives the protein CASSLGPSNYGYTF.